One and the same sample provided the 31 T cell receptor beta chains below, sequenced in a study of OX40 agonist ivuxolimab in advanced cancers. Produced via immunoSEQ multiplex PCR; TCRdb's table is partial and in-frame only. The table lists some 66,000 clones, roughly 76% of them singletons. Source: CD4+ or CD8+ T cells sorted from blood, taken in a trial of the OX40 agonist ivuxolimab. Receptors originate from an adult with an advanced solid tumor such as melanoma, head and neck, liver or kidney cancer.

The chain combines TRBV6-5 with TRBJ1-2; D is unclear. With 0 bases removed from V and 4 bases from J, the gap between germline ends came to 15 bases. Germline lookup yields CDR1 MNHEY and CDR2 SVGAGI. This CDR3 has 16 residues. In DNA form, the CDR3 reads TGTGCCAGCAGTTACTCGGCCGCGGAACCGCTCTATGGCTACACCTTC. Translation gives CASSYSAAEPLYGYTF.

The V gene is TRBV7-6, the J gene TRBJ2-1; possibly TRBD2 for D (6 bases). The CDR3 spans 15 residues. V lost 5 bases, J lost 9 bases, and 20 bases lay in between. CDR1 SGHVS and CDR2 FNYEAQ come from the germline V gene. The CDR3: CASSPQELAGGEQFF. The CDR3 DNA reads as TGTGCCAGCAGCCCTCAGGAACTAGCTGGTGGTGAGCAGTTCTTC.

The rearrangement links TRBV6-6 to TRBJ2-3, with D hard to call. CDR3 length equals 12 residues. Trimming pared 7 bases from V and 5 bases from J, leaving 10 bases between. Germline assignment: CDR1 MNHNY and CDR2 SVGAGI (reference sequence). The CDR3 loop reads CASTASIDTQYF. CDR3 coding DNA: TGTGCCAGCACCGCTTCGATAGATACGCAGTATTTT.

The rearrangement uses TRBV11-3 and TRBJ2-6; TRBD1 agrees at 11 bases. V dropped 5 bases and J dropped 1; count of bases not matched to a gene: 7. Germline CDR1 SGHNT, CDR2 YENEEA. This CDR3 has 18 residues. CDR3 in DNA: TGTGCCAGCAGCAGACGGACAGGGGGCACTTCTGGGGCCAACGTCCTGACTTTC. Translation gives CASSRRTGGTSGANVLTF.

The chain recombines TRBV11-2 with TRBJ2-7, with 10 bases aligning to TRBD2. V dropped 7 bases and J dropped 5; count of bases not matched to a gene: 8. Germline CDR1 SGHAT, CDR2 FQNNGV. This CDR3 is 14 amino acids long. The CDR3 DNA sequence: TGTGCCAGCACCCAAAGCGGGAGGGCCGACGAGCAGTACTTC. Translation gives CASTQSGRADEQYF.

The J gene is TRBJ2-1, the V gene TRBV11-2, with a weak D call TRBD1 (5 bases). The CDR3 is 13 amino acids. Germline V gene lookup returns CDR1 SGHAT and CDR2 FQNNGV. V dropped 5 bases and J dropped 4 bases, with 9 bases sitting between them. This CDR3 reads CASSPDRYNEQFF. CDR3 bases: TGTGCCAGCAGCCCCGACAGATACAATGAGCAGTTCTTC.

As concerns this clone: This CDR3 is also generated by other DNA sequences in the sample. The V call is TRBV18, the J call TRBJ2-7; 7 bases map to TRBD1. Trimming took 6 bases from V and 6 from J; bases not matched to a gene: 5. Per germline, CDR1 KGHSH and CDR2 LQKENI. This CDR3 spans 12 amino acids. CDR3 nucleotides: TGTGCCAGCTCGCCCGGGGACAGCGAGCAGTACTTC. Protein product: CASSPGDSEQYF.

This clone was seen a few times. This sequence joins TRBV9 and TRBJ1-1; maybe TRBD1 (6 bases). The CDR3 runs to 14 residues. Germline CDR1 and CDR2: SGDLS and YYNGEE. The V end lost 4 bases, the J end lost 11 bases, and 21 bases lay between the germline ends. The CDR3 DNA sequence: TGTGCCAGCAGCTCAGGACAGCCCGGTGGTGGGGCTTTCTTT. Its translation: CASSSGQPGGGAFF.

The J gene is TRBJ2-6, the V gene TRBV19, with TRBD1 matching over 9 bases. In germline, CDR1 is LNHDA, CDR2 SQIVND (reference sequence). The CDR3 is made up of 18 amino acids. J gave up 1 base and V 5 bases, and 9 bases lay outside the gene matches. CDR3 loop: CASSPYSGTGSGANVLTF. For the CDR3, the DNA is TGTGCCAGTAGTCCCTATTCCGGGACAGGGTCTGGGGCCAACGTCCTGACTTTC.

This chain joins TRBV25-1 and TRBJ2-7; TRBD1 matches at 7 bases. The V segment lost 4 bases and the J segment 4 bases; nucleotides outside the gene matches: 7. Germline V gene sequence: CDR1 MGHDK, CDR2 SYGVNS. CDR3 length equals 14 residues. This chain's CDR3 is CASSALDRPYEQYF. For the CDR3, the DNA is TGTGCCAGCAGTGCCCTGGACAGGCCTTACGAGCAGTACTTC.

This clone appeared once. The genes are TRBV5-1 and TRBJ2-1; TRBD1 aligns across 8 bases. CDR1 is SGHRS and CDR2 is YFSETQ in the germline V gene. V shed 4 bases and J 3 bases; nucleotides not matched to a gene: 6. The CDR3 contains 15 residues. This CDR3 reads CASSLGTGGYNEQFF. In DNA form, the CDR3 reads TGCGCCAGCAGCCTTGGTACAGGGGGCTACAATGAGCAGTTCTTC.

The chain has TRBV7-9 and TRBJ1-2; D ambiguous. Between the trimmed V and J ends, which lost 5 bases and 2 bases, there was a span of 15 bases. CDR1 and CDR2 (germline): SEHNR, FQNEAQ (reference sequence). The CDR3 spans 15 residues. DNA of the CDR3: TGTGCCAGCAGCCGTATAAAGGAAAACAACTATGGCTACACCTTC. It codes for CASSRIKENNYGYTF.

The chain recombines TRBV18 with TRBJ2-7; D is perhaps TRBD1 or TRBD2 (5 bases each). The CDR3 is 15 amino acids. Germline CDR1 is KGHSH and CDR2 is LQKENI. V lost 2 bases and J 2 bases, leaving 13 bases between the germline ends. In nucleotides, the CDR3 is TGTGCCAGCTCACCAGTCTCCGGGACCGCCTACGAGCAGTACTTC. It encodes CASSPVSGTAYEQYF.

The V and J genes are TRBV28 and TRBJ2-5; 8 bases map to TRBD1. With V trimmed by 3 bases and J by 6 bases, 3 bases remained unmatched. The CDR3 spans 13 residues. Germline-derived CDR1 and CDR2 are MDHEN and SYDVKM. The CDR3 sequence: CASSLDRVKTQYF. The CDR3 region has the DNA TGTGCCAGCAGTTTGGACAGGGTGAAGACCCAGTACTTC.

V is TRBV20-1 and J is TRBJ1-4, with D possibly being TRBD1 (6 bases). The V end was cut by 7 bases, the J end by 8 bases, with 11 bases between. The CDR3 is made up of 11 amino acids. Germline CDR1 reads DFQATT; CDR2 reads SNEGSKA (reference sequence). The chain's CDR3 is CSVQGREKLFF. DNA for the CDR3: TGCAGTGTTCAGGGGAGGGAAAAACTGTTTTTT.

The chain recombines TRBV10-2 with TRBJ1-2; D is uncertain. This CDR3 is 12 amino acids long. V was pared by 7 bases and J by 1 base, with 7 bases between. CDR1 WSHSY and CDR2 SAAADI come from the germline V gene. CDR3 in DNA: TGCGCCAGCACGAGTTTTAACTATGGCTACACCTTC. The encoded protein is CASTSFNYGYTF.

The chain has TRBV7-3 and TRBJ1-1; TRBD1 is a possible D gene (6 bases). CDR1 SGHTA and CDR2 FQGTGA come from the germline V gene. The CDR3 runs 13 residues. With 4 bases removed from V and 5 bases from J, the gap between germline ends came to 11 bases. The CDR3 sequence is CASSSQQGTEAFF. The CDR3 nucleotides are TGTGCCAGCAGCTCTCAGCAGGGGACTGAAGCTTTCTTT.

The chain joins TRBV10-3 to TRBJ2-3; TRBD2 matches 12 bases. The germline V gene encodes CDR1 ENHRY and CDR2 SYGVKD. The CDR3 has 15 residues. The V gene end was trimmed by 8 bases and the J gene end by 3 bases; junction bases not matched to a gene: 6. CDR3 protein: CAIGDLAGGTDTQYF. In nucleotides, the CDR3 is TGTGCCATCGGGGATCTAGCGGGGGGGACAGATACGCAGTATTTT.

This chain joins TRBV27 and TRBJ2-1, with 8 bases that match TRBD2. The CDR3 is made up of 15 amino acids. J lost 7 bases, V lost 3 bases, and 8 bases had no gene match. In germline, CDR1 is MNHEY, CDR2 SMNVEV (reference sequence). The CDR3 bases are TGTGCCAGCAGTTTCATCCGGGAGGGCGGGAATGAGCAGTTCTTC. This sequence encodes CASSFIREGGNEQFF.

This rearrangement joins TRBV30 to TRBJ1-5; no definite D call. V was cut by 4 bases and J by 3 bases, with 7 bases left in between. CDR1 and CDR2 from the germline V gene are GTSNPN and SVGIG (reference sequence). CDR3 length equals 12 residues. For the CDR3, the DNA is TGTGCCTGGAACCTAAACAATCAGCCCCAGCATTTT. Translated, it gives CAWNLNNQPQHF.

A few counts support this clone. The chain couples TRBV5-8 to TRBJ2-3, with D unclear. Germline V gene lookup returns CDR1 SGHTS and CDR2 YDEGEE. The CDR3 is 15 residues long. V lost 0 bases, J lost 2 bases, and 10 bases lay in between. The CDR3 loop is CASSLGLMTTDTQYF. The CDR3 DNA reads TGTGCCAGCAGCTTGGGCCTCATGACCACAGATACGCAGTATTTT.

The CDR3 here is CASSLVFRVGYNEQFF. The CDR3 DNA reads as TGTGCCAGCAGCTTGGTATTCAGGGTTGGGTACAATGAGCAGTTCTTC. The genes are TRBV5-4 and TRBJ2-1, with D maybe TRBD1 (5 bases). V gave up 0 bases and J gave up 4 bases, with 14 bases separating them. CDR1 is SGHNT and CDR2 is YYREEE in the germline V gene (reference sequence). CDR3 length equals 16 residues.

The rearrangement links TRBV19 to TRBJ1-3; the D gene is possibly TRBD1 (6 bases). Trimming took 5 bases from V and 0 from J, leaving 17 bases between them. CDR1 and CDR2 (germline): LNHDA, SQIVND (reference sequence). The length of the CDR3 is 17 residues. CDR3 residues: CASSLLPDSSSGNTIYF. As DNA, the CDR3 is TGTGCCAGTAGTCTACTACCGGACAGTAGCTCTGGAAACACCATATATTTT.

The rearrangement joins TRBV27 to TRBJ2-7; no definite D call. CDR3 size: 15 residues. The V gene's germline CDR1 is MNHEY and CDR2 SMNVEV (reference sequence). V was cut by 0 bases and J by 7 bases, with 16 bases left in between. DNA of the CDR3: TGTGCCAGCAGTTTATCATGGACGGTCCCCTGGGAGCAGTACTTC. Its translation: CASSLSWTVPWEQYF.

CDR3 region: CASRGDSSSGNTIYF. The DNA for the CDR3 is TGTGCCAGCAGGGGCGACAGCTCATCTGGAAACACCATATATTTT. This sequence joins TRBV6-1 and TRBJ1-3; perhaps TRBD1 as D (5 bases). Trimming shortened V by 6 bases and J by 1 base, and 13 bases separated the two germline ends. Germline V gene lookup returns CDR1 MNHNS and CDR2 SASEGT. The CDR3 has 15 residues.

This clone was recorded a few times. This chain links TRBV11-3 with TRBJ1-1; 7 bases are shared with TRBD1. Germline V gene data show CDR1 as SGHNT and CDR2 as YENEEA. This CDR3 is 14 amino acids long. With V trimmed by 3 bases and J by 1 base, 2 bases remained unmatched. The CDR3 region has the DNA TGTGCCAGCAGCTTGACAGGGTCGAACACTGAAGCTTTCTTT. Translating gives CASSLTGSNTEAFF.

This clone turned up a few times. The rearrangement joins TRBV6-5 to TRBJ2-7, with 8 bases identical to TRBD1. J lost 12 bases, V lost 5 bases, and 12 bases had no gene match. Germline V gene data show CDR1 as MNHEY and CDR2 as SVGAGI. The CDR3 loop spans 13 amino acids. The CDR3 loop is CASSPDRVGYGYF. CDR3 nucleotides: TGTGCCAGCAGTCCGGACAGGGTCGGGTACGGGTACTTC.

V and J are TRBV7-9 and TRBJ2-3; D is perhaps TRBD2 (6 bases). Germline V lookup: CDR1 SEHNR, CDR2 FQNEAQ (reference sequence). CDR3 size: 18 residues. V lost 5 bases to trimming and J lost 1 base, with 22 bases between them. CDR3 loop: CASSRLARAGRGTDTQYF. The CDR3, as DNA: TGTGCCAGCAGCCGTCTGGCGCGGGCGGGACGGGGCACAGATACGCAGTATTTT.

The V gene is TRBV7-2, the J gene TRBJ1-3, with TRBD1 as a possible D gene (5 bases). The V end lost 5 bases, the J end lost 0 bases, and 8 bases lay between the germline ends. Germline V gives CDR1 SGHTA, CDR2 FQGNSA. The CDR3 is 14 amino acids. CDR3 DNA sequence: TGTGCCAGCAGCAGGGGTTCCTCTGGAAACACCATATATTTT. It codes for CASSRGSSGNTIYF.

This clone occurred a few times. The V call is TRBV7-2, the J call TRBJ1-2, with 10 bases identical to TRBD1. The junction had 11 bases not matched to a gene; V was cut back by 5 bases and J by 8 bases. Germline values: CDR1 SGHTA, CDR2 FQGNSA. The length of the CDR3 is 15 residues. The CDR3 here is CASSPRTGGVRGYTF. The CDR3 DNA sequence: TGTGCCAGCAGCCCAAGGACAGGGGGGGTTCGCGGCTACACCTTC. Filled out from reference TRBV7-2 and TRBJ1-2, the complete variable domain reads GAGVSQSPSNKVTEKGKDVELRCDPISGHTALYWYRQSLGQGLEFLIYFQGNSAPDKSGLPSDRFSAERTGGSVSTLTIQRTQQEDSAVYLCASSPRTGGVRGYTFGSGTRLTVV.

This chain joins TRBV19 and TRBJ2-4; perhaps D is TRBD1 or TRBD2 (5 bases each). Germline CDR1 and CDR2: LNHDA and SQIVND (reference sequence). The CDR3 length is 13 residues. Trimming removed 8 bases from V and 8 bases from J, with 16 bases in between. As DNA, the CDR3 is TGTGCCAGTCGGGACGTGGTATATTACATTCAGTACTTC. Protein sequence: CASRDVVYYIQYF.